This T cell receptor beta chain originates from a study of blood T cell repertoires in COVID-19. Study overall: Samples representing acute and convalescent COVID-19 were sourced from the United States, Italy and Spain. Nucleic acid was either cDNA or gDNA, and it came from T cells, B-cell-depleted T cells, or PBMCs.

Original processing methods: Estimation of nucleated cell counts was performed using reference gene primer amplification. Here immunoSEQ multiplex PCR was the method, and the copy in TCRdb shows in-frame clones only, minus some. V and J calls and clone size come straight from that table; D and trimming were deduced from the DNA. The data show fewer than 30,000 clones, roughly 80% seen once. J gave up 5 bases and V 9 bases, and 14 bases lay outside the gene matches. The CDR3 totals 17 residues. Germline CDR1 is KGHDR and CDR2 is SFDVKD. The TCR sequence derives from a man aged 45-65 years with active or convalescent COVID-19. The V and J genes are TRBV24-1 and TRBJ2-3, with TRBD1 identical over 12 bases. What was sequenced was peripheral blood. The CDR3 reads CATSFARDRGHVDTQYF. The CDR3 region has the DNA TGTGCCACCTCGTTTGCCCGGGACAGGGGGCATGTAGATACGCAGTATTTT.